These T cell receptor beta chains were read from a single sample in a study of OX40 agonist ivuxolimab in advanced cancers. Clones were sequenced by immunoSEQ multiplex PCR, and TCRdb holds only the in-frame ones, with some missing. The repertoire consists of approximately 66,000 clones, with about 86% occurring once and the leading ten covering about 0.78%. This specimen was CD4+ or CD8+ T cells sorted from blood, taken in a trial of the OX40 agonist ivuxolimab. Receptors originate from an adult with an advanced solid tumor such as melanoma, head and neck, liver or kidney cancer. Both conserved end residues are part of each CDR3. The D gene is left open where the match is weak. The listing skips clone size in some rows; elsewhere it reads once, few, many or a size class.

TRBV7-3	TRBJ2-6	.	.	CASSPMGSSGANVLTF	TGTGCCAGCAGCCCGATGGGGTCCTCTGGGGCCAACGTCCTGACTTTC
TRBV27	TRBJ2-7	.	.	CASSNYEQYF	TGTGCCAGCAGCAACTACGAGCAGTACTTC
TRBV7-2	TRBJ2-7	once	TRBD1	CASSAGQGPPYEQYF	TGTGCCAGCAGCGCGGGACAGGGTCCGCCCTACGAGCAGTACTTC
TRBV6-1	TRBJ1-1	.	TRBD1	CASKTGGGEAFF	TGTGCCAGCAAGACAGGGGGCGGTGAAGCTTTCTTT
TRBV7-7	TRBJ2-5	.	TRBD1	CASSPGQQETQYF	TGTGCCAGCAGCCCGGGACAGCAAGAGACCCAGTACTTC
TRBV6-5	TRBJ2-2	.	.	CASSYGGGTNTGELFF	TGTGCCAGCAGTTATGGAGGCGGGACCAACACCGGGGAGCTGTTTTTT
TRBV28	TRBJ2-1	.	TRBD2	CASSLLAGGSYNEQFF	TGTGCCAGCAGTTTGTTAGCGGGAGGTTCCTACAATGAGCAGTTCTTC
TRBV28	TRBJ1-5	.	TRBD1	CASSGTVGQPQHF	TGTGCCAGCAGCGGGACAGTGGGGCAGCCCCAGCATTTT
TRBV27	TRBJ1-6	.	.	CASSFRDGGSPLHF	TGTGCCAGCAGTTTCAGGGATGGAGGATCACCCCTCCACTTT
TRBV30	TRBJ1-4	.	.	CAWSEAGLREKLFF	TGTGCCTGGAGTGAAGCAGGGTTACGGGAAAAACTGTTTTTT
TRBV6-5	TRBJ2-1	.	.	CASSYFGNEQFF	TGTGCCAGCAGTTACTTCGGCAATGAGCAGTTCTTC
TRBV7-9	TRBJ2-1	medium-sized	TRBD2	CASGPSGNGDEQFF	TGTGCCAGCGGGCCCAGCGGGAATGGCGATGAGCAGTTCTTC
TRBV29-1	TRBJ2-7	.	TRBD1	CSAALQGQNYEQYF	TGCAGCGCCGCACTCCAGGGACAGAACTACGAGCAGTACTTC
TRBV7-6	TRBJ1-4	.	TRBD1	CASSWDRGSEKLFF	TGTGCCAGCAGCTGGGACAGGGGAAGTGAAAAACTGTTTTTT
TRBV6-1	TRBJ1-2	.	.	CASSETFGEGSYGYTF	TGTGCCAGCAGTGAAACATTTGGAGAAGGGAGCTATGGCTACACCTTC
TRBV5-4	TRBJ1-2	.	TRBD1	CASSLAGGGDGYTF	TGTGCCAGCAGCTTGGCTGGAGGGGGCGATGGCTACACCTTC